A selection of T cell receptor beta chains follows, all from one sample in a study of blood T cell repertoires in COVID-19. The table came from immunoSEQ multiplex PCR; TCRdb's copy has only in-frame clones and leaves some out. The repertoire holds 200,000 to 250,000 clones, with approximately 80% as singletons. The sample consisted of peripheral blood. Source of these receptors: a woman of 80 years or more with acute or convalescent COVID-19. Both conserved end residues are part of each CDR3. The order of the fields is V gene, D gene, clone size, J gene, CDR3 DNA, CDR3 protein. The D gene is left open where the match is weak. The listing skips clone size in some rows; elsewhere it reads once, few, many or a size class.

TRBV7-2,-,few,TRBJ1-5,TGTGCCAGCAGCTTAGGGGTCCGGGGGTTCGGGAGCAATCAGCCCCAGCATTTT,CASSLGVRGFGSNQPQHF
TRBV5-1,TRBD2,-,TRBJ2-3,TGCGCCAGCAGCCCTCCCTTAGCGGGGGGGAGGACAGATACGCAGTATTTT,CASSPPLAGGRTDTQYF
TRBV4-1,-,once,TRBJ1-5,TGCGCCAGCAGCCAAGGAGTACAGGGCCTGAATCAGCCCCAGCATTTT,CASSQGVQGLNQPQHF
TRBV30,TRBD2,-,TRBJ2-3,TGTGCCTGGAGAGTACTGTTACTAGCGGGGTGCATGGATACGCAGTATTTT,CAWRVLLLAGCMDTQYF
TRBV18,-,-,TRBJ1-1,TGTGCCAGCTCACCATTTGGAGAGAATATGAACACTGAAGCTTTCTTT,CASSPFGENMNTEAFF
TRBV28,-,-,TRBJ2-1,TGTGCCAGCAGCTACCTCGGCTCCGGGAGAGAAAATGAGCAGTTCTTC,CASSYLGSGRENEQFF
TRBV10-3,TRBD1,-,TRBJ1-5,TGTGCCACCCAAAGGGGGACAGGGGCACTTGGGGGCAATCAGCCCCAGCATTTT,CATQRGTGALGGNQPQHF
TRBV2,TRBD1,-,TRBJ2-7,TGTGCCAGCAGTCTAGGACAGGGCGAGCAGTACTTC,CASSLGQGEQYF
TRBV6-6,-,-,TRBJ2-7,TGTGCCAGCAGCGGTTTCGACGAGCAGTACTTC,CASSGFDEQYF
TRBV30,TRBD2,-,TRBJ2-7,TGTGCCTGGACTAGCGGGAGAGGGGCTTACGAGCAGTACTTC,CAWTSGRGAYEQYF
TRBV11-2,-,once,TRBJ2-3,TGTGCCAGCAGCTTTACTAGCCCAACTGATACGCAGTATTTT,CASSFTSPTDTQYF
TRBV10-3,-,-,TRBJ1-4,TGTGCCATCAGTGACGGGACGCGCAGGGGTAATGAAAAACTGTTTTTT,CAISDGTRRGNEKLFF
TRBV30,TRBD1,few,TRBJ1-6,TGTGCCTGGAGTCCCAAAACAGGGGCAAACAATTCACCCCTCCACTTT,CAWSPKTGANNSPLHF
TRBV7-2,TRBD1,-,TRBJ1-4,TGTGCCAGCAGCTTAAGGGGACAGCATAATGAAAAACTGTTTTTT,CASSLRGQHNEKLFF
TRBV7-6,-,once,TRBJ2-7,TGTGCCAGCAGCCCTTCCTACCAACTAGGGACCTACGAGCAGTACTTC,CASSPSYQLGTYEQYF
TRBV7-2,TRBD2,-,TRBJ2-3,TGTGCCAGCAGCCCTATTCCGGGACTAGCGGGAGATACAGATACGCAGTATTTT,CASSPIPGLAGDTDTQYF
TRBV20-1,TRBD1,-,TRBJ2-4,TGCAGTGCGAGACAGGGGAACATTCAGTACTTC,CSARQGNIQYF
TRBV11-2,TRBD2,-,TRBJ2-3,TGTGCCAGCAGCTTAGCTAGCGGGAATACAGATACGCAGTATTTT,CASSLASGNTDTQYF
TRBV7-3,TRBD1,once,TRBJ2-1,TGTGCCAGCAGCTCGGACAGGGCTGGCAATGAGCAGTTCTTC,CASSSDRAGNEQFF
TRBV29-1,-,-,TRBJ1-1,TGCAGCGTTGCGGCGGGGTCAAGGGAGGGCACTGAAGCTTTCTTT,CSVAAGSREGTEAFF
TRBV7-2,TRBD1,-,TRBJ1-6,TGTGCCAGCAGCCCCGGGACAGGGGCTTCACCCCTCCACTTT,CASSPGTGASPLHF
TRBV6-4,TRBD2,-,TRBJ2-1,TGTGCCAGCAGTGTACTAGCGGGAGAGTGGAATGAGCAGTTCTTC,CASSVLAGEWNEQFF
TRBV28,-,-,TRBJ2-7,TGTGCCAGCAGTACGAGGACTGACGTCTACGAGCAGTACTTC,CASSTRTDVYEQYF
TRBV7-2,-,-,TRBJ2-2,TGTGCCAGCAGCTTCGACAGGCCGAACACCGGGGAGCTGTTTTTT,CASSFDRPNTGELFF
TRBV29-1,TRBD1,-,TRBJ1-1,TGCAGCGTTCGACAGGGGGTAGCTGAAGCTTTCTTT,CSVRQGVAEAFF
TRBV19,TRBD1,once,TRBJ1-5,TGTGCCAGTATTTTTGGGACAGGGCTGAATCAGCCCCAGCATTTT,CASIFGTGLNQPQHF
TRBV11-2,-,few,TRBJ1-2,TGTGCCAGCAGCCCGGACAGAAACTATGGCTACACCTTC,CASSPDRNYGYTF
TRBV3-1/TRBV3-2,-,once,TRBJ1-2,TGTGCCAGCAGCCACGACCTGGGGGGGGCAAATGGCTACACCTTC,CASSHDLGGANGYTF
TRBV6-2/TRBV6-3,TRBD1,-,TRBJ2-4,TGTGCCAGCAGCCCACAGGGGGCGACTCGAAACATTCAGTACTTC,CASSPQGATRNIQYF
TRBV27,-,-,TRBJ1-2,TGTGCCAGCACCTCCCAAGTCTCCGACAGGAGGATAGGCTACACCTTC,CASTSQVSDRRIGYTF
TRBV5-4,-,few,TRBJ2-1,TGTGCCAGCAGCTACGACAGGAAGTCCTACAATGAGCAGTTCTTC,CASSYDRKSYNEQFF
TRBV7-6,TRBD1,-,TRBJ2-2,TGTGCCAGCAGAGAGAGGGGGCTGGCCACCGGGGAGCTGTTTTTT,CASRERGLATGELFF
TRBV6-1,TRBD1,-,TRBJ2-5,TGTGCCAGCAGCTTGGGACAGGGGAGCGACGAGACCCAGTACTTC,CASSLGQGSDETQYF
TRBV6-5,-,-,TRBJ2-7,TGTGCCAGCAGACTTACAGGGCACTCCTACGAGCAGTACTTC,CASRLTGHSYEQYF
TRBV4-2,-,-,TRBJ2-3,TGTGCCAGCAGCCCTACTAGGGATACGCAGTATTTT,CASSPTRDTQYF
TRBV7-2,TRBD1,-,TRBJ2-7,TGTGCCAGCAGCTTCCGGACAGGCGAGCAGTACTTC,CASSFRTGEQYF
TRBV7-2,-,-,TRBJ2-2,TGTGCCAGCAGCCGCTCATTAGCTGATTACACCGGGGAGCTGTTTTTT,CASSRSLADYTGELFF
TRBV19,TRBD1,-,TRBJ2-7,TGTGCCAGTAGTCACCGGACAGGGGGCTTCTACGAGCAGTACTTC,CASSHRTGGFYEQYF
TRBV20-1,TRBD1,-,TRBJ1-2,TGCAGTGCTAGAGGACAGGGGTCTTACACCTTC,CSARGQGSYTF
TRBV5-1,TRBD1,-,TRBJ2-5,TGCGCCAGCAGCTCCTCGACAGGGAGTGAGACCCAGTACTTC,CASSSSTGSETQYF
TRBV27,TRBD2,few,TRBJ2-1,TGTGCCAGCAGCTTGTTGCCCCGACTAGCGGGAGACAATGAGCAGTTCTTC,CASSLLPRLAGDNEQFF
TRBV5-8,-,-,TRBJ2-4,TGTGCCAGCAGCGAAGGACTACTTCTAGCCAAAAACATTCAGTACTTC,CASSEGLLLAKNIQYF